This T cell receptor beta chain was observed in a study of cytomegalovirus exposure and HLA in healthy donors. As concerns this clone: The antigen remains unidentified.

Primers included in the PCR were 60 Vbeta and 13 Jbeta primers. The repertoire was sequenced with immunoSEQ multiplex PCR; TCRdb's copy has only in-frame clones and lacks some. The table records about 140,000 clones, 80% of them present only once. Study results and caveats: There were 164 TCR beta chains listed as cytomegalovirus-associated. CMV serostatus was the sole immune exposure data available. In an earlier analysis, productive rearrangement rates for most beta V segments clustered near 90% or 30%. Most subjects' HLA-A and HLA-B alleles were reportedly predicted from TCR beta sequences.

Per the germline V gene, CDR1 is MNHNS and CDR2 is SASEGT. V dropped 7 bases and J dropped 5 bases, with 8 bases sitting between them. CDR3 size: 11 residues. Sequenced material: PBMCs. The V and J genes are TRBV6-1 and TRBJ1-2, with D maybe TRBD1 (5 bases). This receptor was identified in a male donor in good health and CMV-seronegative. The CDR3 region is CASNRGYGYTF. DNA of the CDR3: TGTGCCAGCAATCGGGGGTATGGCTACACCTTC.